This TCR beta chain was recorded in a study of CD8 T cells in ankylosing spondylitis. A single record per CDR3 protein comes from TCRdb applying MiXCR to the 5' RACE reads. Here the sample spans around 150,000 distinct CDR3 sequences, 44% being singletons. A word on this clonotype: Its specificity is not known.

The CDR3 has 13 amino acids. The germline gives CDR1 KGHSH, CDR2 LQKENI. V was pared by 3 bases and J by 7 bases, with 3 bases of the junction left unmatched. Notes on the study in general: Reports say disease-linked clones showed up significantly more in matched ankylosing spondylitis synovial fluid. Blood from ankylosing spondylitis patients appeared to carry a characteristic roughly 8-variant TCR beta motif.

The chain uses TRBV18 and TRBJ1-1; 9 nucleotides line up with TRBD1. The clonotype comes from a male donor with ankylosing spondylitis. The sample comprised synovial fluid, either unsorted or a sorted T cell fraction (not recorded which). The CDR3 coding sequence is TGTGCCAGCTCACCTCACAGGGGGCTTGAAGCTTTCTTT. Translating gives CASSPHRGLEAFF.